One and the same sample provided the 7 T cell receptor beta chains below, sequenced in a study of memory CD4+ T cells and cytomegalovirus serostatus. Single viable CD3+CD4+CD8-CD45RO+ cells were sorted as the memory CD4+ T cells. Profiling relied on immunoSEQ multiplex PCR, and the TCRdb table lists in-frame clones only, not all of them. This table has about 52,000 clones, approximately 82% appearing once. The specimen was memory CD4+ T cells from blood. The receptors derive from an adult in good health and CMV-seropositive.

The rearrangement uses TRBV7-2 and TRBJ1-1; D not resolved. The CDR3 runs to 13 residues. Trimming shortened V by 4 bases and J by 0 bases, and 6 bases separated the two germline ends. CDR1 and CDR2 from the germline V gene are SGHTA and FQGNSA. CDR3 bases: TGTGCCAGCAGCTCCACTATGAACACTGAAGCTTTCTTT. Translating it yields CASSSTMNTEAFF.

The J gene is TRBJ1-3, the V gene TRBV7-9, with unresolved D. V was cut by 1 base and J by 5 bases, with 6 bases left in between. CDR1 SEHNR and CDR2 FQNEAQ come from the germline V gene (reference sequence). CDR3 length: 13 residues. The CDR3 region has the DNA TGTGCCAGCAGCTTAGAGTCTCGAAACACCATATATTTT. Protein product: CASSLESRNTIYF.

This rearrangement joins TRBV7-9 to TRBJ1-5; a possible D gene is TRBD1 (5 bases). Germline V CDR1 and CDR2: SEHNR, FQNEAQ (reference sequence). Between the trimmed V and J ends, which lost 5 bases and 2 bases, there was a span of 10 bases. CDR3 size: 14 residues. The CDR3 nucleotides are TGTGCCAGCAGCGGCGACAGCCGCAATCAGCCCCAGCATTTT. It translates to CASSGDSRNQPQHF. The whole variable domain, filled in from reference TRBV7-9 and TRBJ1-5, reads DTGVSQNPRHKITKRGQNVTFRCDPISEHNRLYWYRQTLGQGPEFLTYFQNEAQLEKSRLLSDRFSAERPKGSFSTLEIQRTEQGDSAMYLCASSGDSRNQPQHFGDGTRLSIL.

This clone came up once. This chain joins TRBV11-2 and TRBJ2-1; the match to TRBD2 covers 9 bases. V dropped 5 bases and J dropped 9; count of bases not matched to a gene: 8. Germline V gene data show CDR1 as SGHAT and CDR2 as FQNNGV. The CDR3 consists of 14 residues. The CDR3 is CASSPSGGPSEQFF. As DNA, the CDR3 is TGTGCCAGCAGCCCAAGCGGGGGGCCCAGTGAGCAGTTCTTC.

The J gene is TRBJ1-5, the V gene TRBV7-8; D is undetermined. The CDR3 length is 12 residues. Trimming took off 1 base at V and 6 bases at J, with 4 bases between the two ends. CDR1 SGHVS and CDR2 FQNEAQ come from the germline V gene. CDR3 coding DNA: TGTGCCAGCAGCTTAGATACTCAGCCCCAGCATTTT. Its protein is CASSLDTQPQHF.

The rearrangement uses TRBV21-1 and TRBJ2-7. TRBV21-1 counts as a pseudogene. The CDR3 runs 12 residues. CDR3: CASSASRCEQYF. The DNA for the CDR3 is TGTGCCAGCAGCGCAAGTAGGTGCGAGCAGTACTTC.

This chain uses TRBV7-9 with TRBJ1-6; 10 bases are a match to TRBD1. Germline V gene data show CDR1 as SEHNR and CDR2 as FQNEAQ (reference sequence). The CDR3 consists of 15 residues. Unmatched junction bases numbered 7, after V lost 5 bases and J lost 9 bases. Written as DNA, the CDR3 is TGTGCCAGCAGCACGACAGGGGGCAGGGGTTCACCCCTCCACTTT. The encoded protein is CASSTTGGRGSPLHF.